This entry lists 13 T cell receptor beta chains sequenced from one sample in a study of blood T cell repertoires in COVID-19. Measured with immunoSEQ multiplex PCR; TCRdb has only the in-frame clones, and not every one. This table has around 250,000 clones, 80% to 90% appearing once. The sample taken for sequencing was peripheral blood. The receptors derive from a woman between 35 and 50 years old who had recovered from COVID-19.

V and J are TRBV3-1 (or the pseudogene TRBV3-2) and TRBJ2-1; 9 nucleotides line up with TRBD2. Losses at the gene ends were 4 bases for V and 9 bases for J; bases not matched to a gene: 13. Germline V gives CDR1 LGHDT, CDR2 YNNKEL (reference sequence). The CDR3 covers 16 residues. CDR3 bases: TGTGCCAGCAGCCTCCTATCACTAGCGGGCCAGGGTGAGCAGTTCTTC. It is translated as CASSLLSLAGQGEQFF.

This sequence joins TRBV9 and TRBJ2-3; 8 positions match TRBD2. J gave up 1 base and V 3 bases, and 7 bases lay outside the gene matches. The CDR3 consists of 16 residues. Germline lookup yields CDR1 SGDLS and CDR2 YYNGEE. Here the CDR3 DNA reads TGTGCCAGCAGCGCCGCGGGGGGCCGGGGCACAGATACGCAGTATTTT. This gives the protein CASSAAGGRGTDTQYF.

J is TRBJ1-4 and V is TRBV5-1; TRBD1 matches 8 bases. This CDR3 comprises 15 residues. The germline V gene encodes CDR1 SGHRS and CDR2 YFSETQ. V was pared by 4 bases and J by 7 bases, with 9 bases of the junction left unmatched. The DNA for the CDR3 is TGCGCCAGCAGCGTCCGGACAGGGCTGGGTGAAAAACTGTTTTTT. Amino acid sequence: CASSVRTGLGEKLFF.

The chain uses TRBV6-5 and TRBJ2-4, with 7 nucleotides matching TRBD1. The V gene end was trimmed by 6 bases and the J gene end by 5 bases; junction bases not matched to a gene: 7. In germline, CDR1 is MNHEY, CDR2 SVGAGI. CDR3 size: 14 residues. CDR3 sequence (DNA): TGTGCCAGCAGCCTCCTAGGGACAGAAAACATTCAGTACTTC. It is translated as CASSLLGTENIQYF.

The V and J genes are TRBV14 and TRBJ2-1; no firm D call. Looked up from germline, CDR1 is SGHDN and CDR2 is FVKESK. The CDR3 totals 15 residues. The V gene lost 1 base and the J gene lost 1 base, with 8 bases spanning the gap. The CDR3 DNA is TGTGCCAGCAGCCAAGTTCTAGTATCCTACAATGAGCAGTTCTTC. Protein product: CASSQVLVSYNEQFF.

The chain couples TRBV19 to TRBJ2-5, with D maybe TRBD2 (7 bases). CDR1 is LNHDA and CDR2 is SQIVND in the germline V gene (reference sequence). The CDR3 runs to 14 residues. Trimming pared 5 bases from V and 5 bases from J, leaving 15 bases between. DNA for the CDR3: TGTGCCAGTAGTCCTCGGGGGGCATATGAGACCCAGTACTTC. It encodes CASSPRGAYETQYF.

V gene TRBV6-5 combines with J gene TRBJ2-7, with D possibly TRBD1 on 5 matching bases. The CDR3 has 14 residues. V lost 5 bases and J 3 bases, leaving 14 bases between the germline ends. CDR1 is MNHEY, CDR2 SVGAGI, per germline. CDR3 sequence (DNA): TGTGCCAGCAGTAACCTTAAGACAGTCTACGAGCAGTACTTC. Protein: CASSNLKTVYEQYF.

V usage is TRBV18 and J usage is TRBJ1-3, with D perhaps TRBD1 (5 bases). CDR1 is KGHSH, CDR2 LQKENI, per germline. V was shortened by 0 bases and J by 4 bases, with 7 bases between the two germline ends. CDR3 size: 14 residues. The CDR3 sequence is CASSPPRGGNTIYF. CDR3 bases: TGTGCCAGCTCACCACCCCGGGGGGGAAACACCATATATTTT.

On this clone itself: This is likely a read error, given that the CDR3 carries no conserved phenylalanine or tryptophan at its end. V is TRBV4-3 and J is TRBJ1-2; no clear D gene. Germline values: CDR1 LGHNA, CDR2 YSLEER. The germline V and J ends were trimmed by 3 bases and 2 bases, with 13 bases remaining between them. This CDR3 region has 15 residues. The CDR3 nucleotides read TGCGCCAGCAGCCAGGGTAGGGCGGGAAACTATGGCTACACCCTC. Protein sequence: CASSQGRAGNYGYTL.

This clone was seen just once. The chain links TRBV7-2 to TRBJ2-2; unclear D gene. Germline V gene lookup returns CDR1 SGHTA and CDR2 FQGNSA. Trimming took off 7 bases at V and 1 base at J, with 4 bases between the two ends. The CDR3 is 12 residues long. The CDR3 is CASTWNTGELFF. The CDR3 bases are TGTGCCAGCACATGGAACACCGGGGAGCTGTTTTTT.

The CDR3 DNA reads TGTGCCAGCAGCGTAGGGACTTACTCCTACGAGCAGTACTTC. Its translation is CASSVGTYSYEQYF. The genes are TRBV9 and TRBJ2-7; D is possibly TRBD2 (5 bases). The CDR3 is made up of 14 amino acids. Per the germline V gene, CDR1 is SGDLS and CDR2 is YYNGEE. Trimming took 0 bases from V and 0 from J, leaving 7 bases between them.

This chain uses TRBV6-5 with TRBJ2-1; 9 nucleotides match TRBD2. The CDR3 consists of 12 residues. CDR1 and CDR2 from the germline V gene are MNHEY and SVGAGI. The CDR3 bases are TGTGCGAGGAGCGGGAGGTCGGGTGAGCAGTTCTTC. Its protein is CARSGRSGEQFF.

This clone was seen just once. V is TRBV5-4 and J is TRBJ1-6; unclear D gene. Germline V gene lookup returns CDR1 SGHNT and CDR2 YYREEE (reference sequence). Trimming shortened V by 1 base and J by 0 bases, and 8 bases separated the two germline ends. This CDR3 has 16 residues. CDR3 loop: CASSLPGSSYNSPLHF. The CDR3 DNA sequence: TGTGCCAGCAGCTTGCCCGGGAGCTCCTATAATTCACCCCTCCACTTT.